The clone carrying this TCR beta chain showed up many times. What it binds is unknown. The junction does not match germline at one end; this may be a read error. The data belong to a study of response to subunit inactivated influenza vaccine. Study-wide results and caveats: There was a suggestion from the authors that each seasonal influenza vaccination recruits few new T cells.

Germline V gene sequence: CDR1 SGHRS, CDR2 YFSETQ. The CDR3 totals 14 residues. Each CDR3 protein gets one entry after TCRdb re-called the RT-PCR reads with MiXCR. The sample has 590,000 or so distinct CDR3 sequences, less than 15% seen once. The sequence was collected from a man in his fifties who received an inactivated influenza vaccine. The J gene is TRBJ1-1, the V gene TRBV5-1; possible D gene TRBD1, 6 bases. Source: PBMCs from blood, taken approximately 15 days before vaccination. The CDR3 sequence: CASSPQGGGTEAFF. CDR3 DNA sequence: TGTGCCAGCAGCCCGCAGGGAGGGGGCACTGAAGCTTTCTTT.